The entry that follows covers one T cell receptor (beta chain) sequence. V lost 4 bases, J lost 3 bases, and 10 bases lay in between. CDR1 is MNHEY and CDR2 is SVGAGI in the germline V gene. The CDR3 has 14 amino acids. Across several immunoSEQ plates, the genomic DNA of each subset was split evenly. Some clones are missing from TCRdb's copy, which holds only in-frame ones; the method was immunoSEQ multiplex PCR. The table records around 600,000 clones, almost 97% of them present only once. The data were obtained in a study of shared clonotypes between healthy human individuals. Study-wide background: Donors had three CD4 naive, three CD4 memory, two CD8 naive and one CD8 memory plate apiece.

The sequenced sample consisted of naive CD4+ T cells sorted from blood. Subset reported: CD45RA+ positively selected. This chain connects TRBV6-5 to TRBJ1-5, with D unresolved. The origin of this receptor is a woman younger than 45 in good health. CDR3 DNA sequence: TGTGCCAGCAGTTTCTCCCGGGTCAATCAGCCCCAGCATTTT. This gives the protein CASSFSRVNQPQHF.